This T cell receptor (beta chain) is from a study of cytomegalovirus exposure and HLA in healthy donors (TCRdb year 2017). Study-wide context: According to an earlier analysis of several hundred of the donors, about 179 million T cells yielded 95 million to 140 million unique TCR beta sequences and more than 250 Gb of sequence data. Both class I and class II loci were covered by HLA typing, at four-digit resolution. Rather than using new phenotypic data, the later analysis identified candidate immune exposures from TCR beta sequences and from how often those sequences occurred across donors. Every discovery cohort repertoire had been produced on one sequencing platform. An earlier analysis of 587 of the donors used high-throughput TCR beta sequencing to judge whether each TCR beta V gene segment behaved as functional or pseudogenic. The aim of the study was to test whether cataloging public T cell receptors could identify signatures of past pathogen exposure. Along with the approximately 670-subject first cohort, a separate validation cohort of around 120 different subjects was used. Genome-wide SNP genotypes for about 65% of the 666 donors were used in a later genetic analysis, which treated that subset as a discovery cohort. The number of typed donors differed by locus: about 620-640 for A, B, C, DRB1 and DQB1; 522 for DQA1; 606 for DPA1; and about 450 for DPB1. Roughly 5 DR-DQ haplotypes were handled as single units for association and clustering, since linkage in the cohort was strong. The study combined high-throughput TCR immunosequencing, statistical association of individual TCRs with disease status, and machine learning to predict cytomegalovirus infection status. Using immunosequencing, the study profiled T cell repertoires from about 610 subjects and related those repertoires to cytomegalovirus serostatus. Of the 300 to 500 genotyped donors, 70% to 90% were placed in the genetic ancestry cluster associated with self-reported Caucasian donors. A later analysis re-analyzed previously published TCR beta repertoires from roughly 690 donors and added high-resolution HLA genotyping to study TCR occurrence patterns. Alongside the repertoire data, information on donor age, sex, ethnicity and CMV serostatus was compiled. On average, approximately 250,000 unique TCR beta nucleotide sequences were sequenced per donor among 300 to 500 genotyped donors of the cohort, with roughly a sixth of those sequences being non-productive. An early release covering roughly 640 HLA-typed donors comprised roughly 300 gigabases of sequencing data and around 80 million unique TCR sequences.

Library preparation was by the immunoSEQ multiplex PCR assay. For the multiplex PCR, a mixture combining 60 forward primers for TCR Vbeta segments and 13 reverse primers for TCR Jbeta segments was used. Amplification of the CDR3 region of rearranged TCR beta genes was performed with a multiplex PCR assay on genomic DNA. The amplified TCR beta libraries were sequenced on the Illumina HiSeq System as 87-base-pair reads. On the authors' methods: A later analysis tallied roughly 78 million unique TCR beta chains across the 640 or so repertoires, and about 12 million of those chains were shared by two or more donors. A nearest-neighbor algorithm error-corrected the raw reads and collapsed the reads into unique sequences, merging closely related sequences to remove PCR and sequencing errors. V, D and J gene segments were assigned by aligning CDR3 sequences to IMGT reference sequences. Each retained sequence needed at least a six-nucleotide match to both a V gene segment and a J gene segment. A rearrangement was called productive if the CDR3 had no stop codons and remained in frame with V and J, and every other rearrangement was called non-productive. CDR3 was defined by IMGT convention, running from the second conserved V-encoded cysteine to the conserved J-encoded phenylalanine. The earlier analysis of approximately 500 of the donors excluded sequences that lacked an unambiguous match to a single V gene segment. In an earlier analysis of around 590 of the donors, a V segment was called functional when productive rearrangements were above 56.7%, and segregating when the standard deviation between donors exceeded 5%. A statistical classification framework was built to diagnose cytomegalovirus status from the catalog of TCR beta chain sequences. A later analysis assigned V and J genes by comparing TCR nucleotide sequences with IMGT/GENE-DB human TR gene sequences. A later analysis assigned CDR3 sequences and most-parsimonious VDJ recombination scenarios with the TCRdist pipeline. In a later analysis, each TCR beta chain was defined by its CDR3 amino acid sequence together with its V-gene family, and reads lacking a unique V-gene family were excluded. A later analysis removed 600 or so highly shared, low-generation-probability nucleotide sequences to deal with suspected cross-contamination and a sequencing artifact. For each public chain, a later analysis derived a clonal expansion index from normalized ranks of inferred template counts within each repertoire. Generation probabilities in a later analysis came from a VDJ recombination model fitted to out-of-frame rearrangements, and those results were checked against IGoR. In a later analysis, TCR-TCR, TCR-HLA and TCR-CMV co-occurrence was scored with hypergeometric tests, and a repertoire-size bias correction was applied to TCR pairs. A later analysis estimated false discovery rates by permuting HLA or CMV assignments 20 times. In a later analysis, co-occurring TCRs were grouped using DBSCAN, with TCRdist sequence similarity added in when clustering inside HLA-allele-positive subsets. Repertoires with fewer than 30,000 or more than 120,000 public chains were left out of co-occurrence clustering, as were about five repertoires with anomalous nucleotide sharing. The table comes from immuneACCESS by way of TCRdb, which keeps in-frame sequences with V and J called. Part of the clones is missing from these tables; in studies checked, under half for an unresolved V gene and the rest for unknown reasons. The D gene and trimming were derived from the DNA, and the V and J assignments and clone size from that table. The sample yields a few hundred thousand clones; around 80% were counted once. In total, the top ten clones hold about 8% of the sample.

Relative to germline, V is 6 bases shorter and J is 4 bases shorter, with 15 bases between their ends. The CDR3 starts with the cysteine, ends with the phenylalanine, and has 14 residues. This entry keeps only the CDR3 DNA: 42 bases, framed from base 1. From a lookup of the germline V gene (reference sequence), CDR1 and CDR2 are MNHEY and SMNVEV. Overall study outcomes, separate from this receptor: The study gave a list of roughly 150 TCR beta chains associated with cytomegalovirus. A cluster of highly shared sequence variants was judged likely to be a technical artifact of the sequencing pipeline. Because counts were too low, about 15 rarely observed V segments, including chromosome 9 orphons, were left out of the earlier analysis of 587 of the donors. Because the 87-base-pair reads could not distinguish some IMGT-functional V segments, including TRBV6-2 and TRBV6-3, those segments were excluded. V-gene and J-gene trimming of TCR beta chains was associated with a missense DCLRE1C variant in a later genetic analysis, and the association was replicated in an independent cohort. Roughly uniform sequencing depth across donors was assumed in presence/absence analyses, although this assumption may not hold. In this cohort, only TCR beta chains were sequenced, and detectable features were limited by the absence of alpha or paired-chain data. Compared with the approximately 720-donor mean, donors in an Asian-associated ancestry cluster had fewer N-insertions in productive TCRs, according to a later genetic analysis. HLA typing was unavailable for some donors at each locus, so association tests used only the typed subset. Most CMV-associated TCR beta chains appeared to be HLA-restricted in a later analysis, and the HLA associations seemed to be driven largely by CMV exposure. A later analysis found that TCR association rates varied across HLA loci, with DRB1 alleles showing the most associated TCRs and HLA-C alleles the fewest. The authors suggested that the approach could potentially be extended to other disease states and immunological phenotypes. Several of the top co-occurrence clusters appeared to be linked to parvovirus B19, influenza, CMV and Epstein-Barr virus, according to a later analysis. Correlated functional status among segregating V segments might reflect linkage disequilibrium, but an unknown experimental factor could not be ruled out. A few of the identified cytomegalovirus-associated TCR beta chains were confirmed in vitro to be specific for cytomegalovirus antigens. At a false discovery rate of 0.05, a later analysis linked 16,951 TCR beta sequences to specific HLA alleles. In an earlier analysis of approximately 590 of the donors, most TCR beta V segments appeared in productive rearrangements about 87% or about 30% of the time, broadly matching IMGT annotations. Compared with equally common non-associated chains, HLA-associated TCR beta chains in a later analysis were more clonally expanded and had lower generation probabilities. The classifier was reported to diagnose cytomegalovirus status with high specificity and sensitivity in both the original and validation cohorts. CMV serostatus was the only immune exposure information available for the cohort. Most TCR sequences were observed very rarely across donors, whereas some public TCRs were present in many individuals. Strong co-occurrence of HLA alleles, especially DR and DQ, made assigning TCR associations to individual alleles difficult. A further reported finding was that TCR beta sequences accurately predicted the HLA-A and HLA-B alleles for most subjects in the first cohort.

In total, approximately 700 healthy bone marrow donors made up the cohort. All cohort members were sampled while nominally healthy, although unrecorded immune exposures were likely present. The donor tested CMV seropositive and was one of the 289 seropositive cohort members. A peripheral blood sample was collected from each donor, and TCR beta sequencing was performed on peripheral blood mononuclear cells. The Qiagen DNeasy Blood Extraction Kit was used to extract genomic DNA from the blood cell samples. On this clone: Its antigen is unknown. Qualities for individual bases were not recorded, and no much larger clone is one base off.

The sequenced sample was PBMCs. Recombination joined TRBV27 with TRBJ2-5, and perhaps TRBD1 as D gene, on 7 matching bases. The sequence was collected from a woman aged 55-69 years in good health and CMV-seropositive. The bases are TGTGCCAGCAGGAAACAGGGGAGGAGAGAGACCCAGTACTTC. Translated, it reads CASRKQGRRETQYF.